The clone carrying this T cell receptor (beta chain) was detected a few times. MiXCR, run by TCRdb on the 5' RACE reads, gives a single entry per CDR3 protein. This table has approximately 60,000 distinct CDR3 sequences, under 25% appearing once. Germline V CDR1 and CDR2: SNHLY, FYNNEI. V lost 8 bases, J lost 4 bases, and 17 bases lay in between. This CDR3 region has 14 residues. The sorted Tregs were CD4+CD25+CD127-/low cells. The sample comprised tumor-infiltrating Tregs sorted from the breast tumor. The origin of this receptor is a female donor with breast cancer. V usage is TRBV2 and J usage is TRBJ1-1; D is uncertain. As DNA, the CDR3 is TGTGCCAGCCTTCTAGGGAGGGCGGGCACTGAAGCTTTCTTT. Translating it yields CASLLGRAGTEAFF.